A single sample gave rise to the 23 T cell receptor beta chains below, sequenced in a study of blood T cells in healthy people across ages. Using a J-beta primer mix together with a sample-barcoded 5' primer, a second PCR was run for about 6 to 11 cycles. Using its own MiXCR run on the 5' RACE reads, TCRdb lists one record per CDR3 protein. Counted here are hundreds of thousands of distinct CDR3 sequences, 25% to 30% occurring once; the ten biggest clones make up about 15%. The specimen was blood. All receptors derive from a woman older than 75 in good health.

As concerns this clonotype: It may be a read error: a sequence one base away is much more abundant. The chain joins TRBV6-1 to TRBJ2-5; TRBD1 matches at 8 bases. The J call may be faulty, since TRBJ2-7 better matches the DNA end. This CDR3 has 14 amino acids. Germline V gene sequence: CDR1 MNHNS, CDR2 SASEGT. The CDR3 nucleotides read TGTGCCAGCAACATCCGGACAGGGCGCTACGAGCAGTACTTC. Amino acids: CASNIRTGRYEQYF.

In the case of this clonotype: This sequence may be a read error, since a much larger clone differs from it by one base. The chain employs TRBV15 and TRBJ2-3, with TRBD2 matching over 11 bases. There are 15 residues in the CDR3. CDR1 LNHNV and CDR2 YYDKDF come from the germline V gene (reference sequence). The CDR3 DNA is TGTGCCACCCGCAGATCCGGGACTAGCGGAGATACGCAGTATTTT. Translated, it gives CATRRSGTSGDTQYF.

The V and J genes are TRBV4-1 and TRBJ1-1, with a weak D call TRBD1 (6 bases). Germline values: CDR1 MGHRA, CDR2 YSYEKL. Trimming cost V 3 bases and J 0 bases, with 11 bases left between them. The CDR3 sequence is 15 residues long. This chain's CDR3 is CASSHPGEMNTEAFF. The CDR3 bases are TGCGCCAGCAGCCACCCAGGGGAGATGAACACTGAAGCTTTCTTT.

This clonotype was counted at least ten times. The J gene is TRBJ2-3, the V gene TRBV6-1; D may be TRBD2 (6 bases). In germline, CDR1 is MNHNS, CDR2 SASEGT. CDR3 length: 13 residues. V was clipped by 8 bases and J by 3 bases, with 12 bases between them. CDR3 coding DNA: TGTGCCAGCGCCCGGGACTGGACAGATACGCAGTATTTT. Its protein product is CASARDWTDTQYF.

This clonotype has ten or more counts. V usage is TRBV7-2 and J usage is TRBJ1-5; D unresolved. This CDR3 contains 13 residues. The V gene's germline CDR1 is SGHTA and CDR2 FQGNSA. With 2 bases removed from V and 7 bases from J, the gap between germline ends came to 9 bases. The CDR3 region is CASSLTGGQPQHF. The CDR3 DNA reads TGTGCCAGCAGCTTAACGGGAGGGCAGCCCCAGCATTTT.

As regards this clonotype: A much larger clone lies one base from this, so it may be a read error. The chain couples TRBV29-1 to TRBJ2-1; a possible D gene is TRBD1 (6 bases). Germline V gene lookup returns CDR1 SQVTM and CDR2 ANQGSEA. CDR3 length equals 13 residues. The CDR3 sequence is CGVDSQGSNEQFF. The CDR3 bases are TGCGGCGTTGATAGCCAGGGGAGCAATGAGCAGTTCTTC.

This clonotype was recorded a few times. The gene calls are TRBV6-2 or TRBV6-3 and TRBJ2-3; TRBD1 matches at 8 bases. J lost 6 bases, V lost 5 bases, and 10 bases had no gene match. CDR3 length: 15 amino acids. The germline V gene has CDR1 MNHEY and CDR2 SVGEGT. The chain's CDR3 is CASSAGTGIADTQYF. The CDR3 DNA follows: TGTGCCAGCAGTGCGGGGACAGGTATCGCCGATACGCAGTATTTT.

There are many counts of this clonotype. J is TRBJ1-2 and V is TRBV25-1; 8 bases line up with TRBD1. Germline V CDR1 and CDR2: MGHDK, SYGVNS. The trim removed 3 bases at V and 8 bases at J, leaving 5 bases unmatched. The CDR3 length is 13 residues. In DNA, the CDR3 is TGTGCCAGCAGTGATCAGGGGGCAAGAGGCTACACCTTC. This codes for CASSDQGARGYTF.

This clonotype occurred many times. CDR3 bases: TGTGCCAGCAGCCCCGTGGAGGGTCGGACCCAGTACTTC. It translates to CASSPVEGRTQYF. The V call is TRBV7-9, the J call TRBJ2-5; D is perhaps TRBD2 (6 bases). V was shortened by 5 bases and J by 7 bases, with 14 bases between the two germline ends. The CDR3 has 13 amino acids. Germline V gives CDR1 SEHNR, CDR2 FQNEAQ (reference sequence). The full variable domain, rest sourced from reference TRBV7-9 and TRBJ2-5, is DTGVSQNPRHKITKRGQNVTFRCDPISEHNRLYWYRQTLGQGPEFLTYFQNEAQLEKSRLLSDRFSAERPKGSFSTLEIQRTEQGDSAMYLCASSPVEGRTQYFGPGTRLLVL.

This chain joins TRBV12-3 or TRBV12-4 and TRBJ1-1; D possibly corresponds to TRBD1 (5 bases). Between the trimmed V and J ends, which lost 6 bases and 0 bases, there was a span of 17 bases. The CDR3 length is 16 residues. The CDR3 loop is CASSIEGILMNTEAFF. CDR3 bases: TGTGCCAGCAGCATTGAGGGGATTCTAATGAACACTGAAGCTTTCTTT.

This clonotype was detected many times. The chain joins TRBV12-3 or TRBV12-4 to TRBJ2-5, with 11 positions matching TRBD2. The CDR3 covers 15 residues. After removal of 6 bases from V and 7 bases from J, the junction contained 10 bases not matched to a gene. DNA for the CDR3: TGTGCCAGCAGCCGGGCGCTAGCGGGGGGAACGACCCAGTACTTC. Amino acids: CASSRALAGGTTQYF.

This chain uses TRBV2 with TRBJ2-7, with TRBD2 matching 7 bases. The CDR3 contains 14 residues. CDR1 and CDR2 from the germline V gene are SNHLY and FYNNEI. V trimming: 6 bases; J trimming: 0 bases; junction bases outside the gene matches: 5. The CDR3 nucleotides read TGTGCCAGCAGAGAGCGGGGCCTCTCCTACGAGCAGTACTTC. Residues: CASRERGLSYEQYF.

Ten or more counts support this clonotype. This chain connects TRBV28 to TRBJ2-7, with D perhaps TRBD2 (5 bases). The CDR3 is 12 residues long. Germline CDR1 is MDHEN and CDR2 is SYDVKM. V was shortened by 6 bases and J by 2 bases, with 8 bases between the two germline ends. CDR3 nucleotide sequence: TGTGCCAGCAGGACTAAAACCTACGAGCAGTACTTC. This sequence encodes CASRTKTYEQYF. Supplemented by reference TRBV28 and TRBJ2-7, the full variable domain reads DVKVTQSSRYLVKRTGEKVFLECVQDMDHENMFWYRQDPGLGLRLIYFSYDVKMKEKGDIPEGYSVSREKKERFSLILESASTNQTSMYLCASRTKTYEQYFGPGTRLTVT.

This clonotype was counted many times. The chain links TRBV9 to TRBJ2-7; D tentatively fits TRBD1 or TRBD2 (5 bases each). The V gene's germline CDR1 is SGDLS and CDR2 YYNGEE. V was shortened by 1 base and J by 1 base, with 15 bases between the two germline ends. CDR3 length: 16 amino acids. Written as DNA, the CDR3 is TGTGCCAGCAGCGTATCCCGCCCGGGGCGTTCCTACGAGCAGTACTTC. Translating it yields CASSVSRPGRSYEQYF.

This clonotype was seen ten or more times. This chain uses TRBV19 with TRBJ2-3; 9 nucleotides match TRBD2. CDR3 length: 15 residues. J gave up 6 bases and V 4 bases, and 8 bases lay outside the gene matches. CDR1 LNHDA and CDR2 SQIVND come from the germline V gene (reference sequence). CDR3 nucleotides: TGTGCCAGTAGTACTAGCGGGGCACGAATGGATACGCAGTATTTT. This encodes CASSTSGARMDTQYF. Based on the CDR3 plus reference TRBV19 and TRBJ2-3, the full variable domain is DGGITQSPKYLFRKEGQNVTLSCEQNLNHDAMYWYRQDPGQGLRLIYYSQIVNDFQKGDIAEGYSVSREKKESFPLTVTSAQKNPTAFYLCASSTSGARMDTQYFGPGTRLTVL.

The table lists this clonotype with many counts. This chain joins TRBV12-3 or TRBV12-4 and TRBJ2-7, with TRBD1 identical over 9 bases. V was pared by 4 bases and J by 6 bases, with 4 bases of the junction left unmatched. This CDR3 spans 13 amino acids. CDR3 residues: CASSYRGPGEQYF. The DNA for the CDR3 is TGTGCCAGCAGTTACAGGGGGCCAGGCGAGCAGTACTTC.

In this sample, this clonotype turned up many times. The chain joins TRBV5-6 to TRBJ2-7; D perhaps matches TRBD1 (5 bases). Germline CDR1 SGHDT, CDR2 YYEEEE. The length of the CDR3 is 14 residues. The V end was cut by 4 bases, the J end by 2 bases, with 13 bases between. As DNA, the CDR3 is TGTGCCAGCAGCGCCAGGGTAGGGGCCTACGAGCAGTACTTC. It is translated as CASSARVGAYEQYF.

Here the CDR3 reads CASNKKDNSPLHF. In DNA form, the CDR3 reads TGTGCCAGCAACAAGAAGGATAATTCACCCCTCCACTTT. J is TRBJ1-6 and V is TRBV6-2 or TRBV6-3; D call uncertain. CDR3 length equals 13 residues. CDR1 is MNHEY, CDR2 SVGEGT, per germline. V lost 7 bases and J lost 5, with 9 bases in between.

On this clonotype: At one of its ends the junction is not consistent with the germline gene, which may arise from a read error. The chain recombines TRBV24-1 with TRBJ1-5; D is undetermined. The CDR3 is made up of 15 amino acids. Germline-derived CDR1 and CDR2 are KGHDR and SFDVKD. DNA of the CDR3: TGTGCCATCAGTGCGGCGGGCCCAAGCAATCAGCCCCAGCATTTT. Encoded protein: CAISAAGPSNQPQHF.

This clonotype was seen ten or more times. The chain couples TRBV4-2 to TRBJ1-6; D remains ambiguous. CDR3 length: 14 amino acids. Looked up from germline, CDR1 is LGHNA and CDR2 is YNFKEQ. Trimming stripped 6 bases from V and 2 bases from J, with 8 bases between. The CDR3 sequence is CASRAGAYNSPLHF. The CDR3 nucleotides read TGTGCCAGCAGGGCAGGAGCCTATAATTCACCCCTCCACTTT.

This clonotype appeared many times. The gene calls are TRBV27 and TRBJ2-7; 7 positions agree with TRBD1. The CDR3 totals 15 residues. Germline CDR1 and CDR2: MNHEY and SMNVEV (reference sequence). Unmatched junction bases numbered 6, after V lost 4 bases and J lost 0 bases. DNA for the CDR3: TGTGCCAGCAGTTCCTGGACAGGACTCTCCTACGAGCAGTACTTC. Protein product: CASSSWTGLSYEQYF.

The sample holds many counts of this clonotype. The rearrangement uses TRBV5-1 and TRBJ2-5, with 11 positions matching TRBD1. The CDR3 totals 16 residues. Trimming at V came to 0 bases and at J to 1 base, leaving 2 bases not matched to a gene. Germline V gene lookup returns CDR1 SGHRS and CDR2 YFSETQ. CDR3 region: CASSLEDRGLQETQYF. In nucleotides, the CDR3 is TGCGCCAGCAGCTTGGAGGACAGGGGGCTCCAAGAGACCCAGTACTTC.

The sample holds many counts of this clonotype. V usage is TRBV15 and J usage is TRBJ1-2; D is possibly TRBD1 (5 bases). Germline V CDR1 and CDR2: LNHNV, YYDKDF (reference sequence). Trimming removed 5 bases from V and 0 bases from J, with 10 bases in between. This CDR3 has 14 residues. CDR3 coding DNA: TGTGCCACCAGCCTGGGGACTTCTAACTATGGCTACACCTTC. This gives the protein CATSLGTSNYGYTF.